This TCR beta chain emerged from a study of CD8 T cells in Susac syndrome. RNA was extracted with the RNeasy kit, and a quantity of roughly 0.45 to 1 ug was reverse transcribed using random hexamers. In TCRdb, the immunoSEQ multiplex PCR reads were re-called with MiXCR into one record per CDR3 protein. This sample has approximately 200,000 distinct CDR3 sequences, with 80% to 95% found just once. The TCR sequence derives from a human donor with multiple sclerosis. Sequenced sample: CD8+ T cells from PBMCs.

DNA of the CDR3: TGTGCCTGGAGTGGACAGGGTGACTATGGCTACACCTTC. Encoded protein: CAWSGQGDYGYTF. The chain links TRBV30 to TRBJ1-2, with TRBD1 matching over 7 bases. Germline CDR1 reads GTSNPN; CDR2 reads SVGIG (reference sequence). The CDR3 runs to 13 residues. The ends lost 1 base at V and 3 bases at J; junction bases unmatched: 2.